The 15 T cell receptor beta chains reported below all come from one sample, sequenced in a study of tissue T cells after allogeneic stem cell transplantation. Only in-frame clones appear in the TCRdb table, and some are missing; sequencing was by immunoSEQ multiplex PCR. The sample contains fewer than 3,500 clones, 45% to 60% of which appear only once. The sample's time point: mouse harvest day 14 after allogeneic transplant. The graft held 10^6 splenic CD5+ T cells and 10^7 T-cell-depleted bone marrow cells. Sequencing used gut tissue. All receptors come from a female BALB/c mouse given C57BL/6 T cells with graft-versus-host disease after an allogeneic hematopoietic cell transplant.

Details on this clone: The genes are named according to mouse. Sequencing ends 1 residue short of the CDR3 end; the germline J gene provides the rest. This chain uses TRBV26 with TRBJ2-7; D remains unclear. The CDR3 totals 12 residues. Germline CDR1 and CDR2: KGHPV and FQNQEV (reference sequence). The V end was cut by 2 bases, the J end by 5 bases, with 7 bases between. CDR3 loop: CASSLAGNEQYF. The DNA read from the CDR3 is TGTGCCAGCAGTCTGGCCGGGAATGAACAGTAC.

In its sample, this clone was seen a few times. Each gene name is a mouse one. CDR3 loop: CASSLWGGAQNTLYF. The CDR3 DNA, read in part, is TGTGCCAGCAGTCTGTGGGGGGGCGCTCAAAACACCTTGTAC. The chain has TRBV24 and TRBJ2-4; 8 bases align to TRBD2. The read finishes 1 residue shy of the CDR3 end, and the germline J gene is used to complete it. There are 15 residues in the CDR3. Germline V gives CDR1 KGHTA, CDR2 FRNEEI. V shed 1 base and J 2 bases; nucleotides not matched to a gene: 2.

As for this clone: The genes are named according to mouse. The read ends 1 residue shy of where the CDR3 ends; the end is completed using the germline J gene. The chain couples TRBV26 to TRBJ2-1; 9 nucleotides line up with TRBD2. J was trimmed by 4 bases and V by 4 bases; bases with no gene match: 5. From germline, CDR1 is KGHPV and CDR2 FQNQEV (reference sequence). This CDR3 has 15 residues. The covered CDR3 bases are TGTGCCAGCAGTCCCCGGGACTGGGTTTATGCTGAGCAGTTC. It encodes CASSPRDWVYAEQF. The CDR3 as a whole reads CASSPRDWVYAEQFF.

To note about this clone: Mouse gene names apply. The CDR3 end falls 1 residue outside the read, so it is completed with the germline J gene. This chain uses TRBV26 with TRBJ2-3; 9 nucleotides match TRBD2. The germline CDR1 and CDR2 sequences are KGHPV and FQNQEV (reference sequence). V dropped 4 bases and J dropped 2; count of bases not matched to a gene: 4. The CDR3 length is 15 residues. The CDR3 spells CASSRGGALAETLYF. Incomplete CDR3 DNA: TGTGCCAGCAGTCGTGGGGGGGCGCTTGCAGAAACGCTGTAT.

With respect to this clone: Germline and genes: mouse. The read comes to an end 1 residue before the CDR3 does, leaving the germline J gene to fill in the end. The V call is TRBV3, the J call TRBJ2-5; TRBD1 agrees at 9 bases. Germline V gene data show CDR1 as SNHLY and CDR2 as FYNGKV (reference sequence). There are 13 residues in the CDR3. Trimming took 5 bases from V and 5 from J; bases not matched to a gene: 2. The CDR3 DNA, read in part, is TGTGCCAGCAGCCTGACAGGGGGAGACACCCAGTAC. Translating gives CASSLTGGDTQY. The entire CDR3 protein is CASSLTGGDTQYF.

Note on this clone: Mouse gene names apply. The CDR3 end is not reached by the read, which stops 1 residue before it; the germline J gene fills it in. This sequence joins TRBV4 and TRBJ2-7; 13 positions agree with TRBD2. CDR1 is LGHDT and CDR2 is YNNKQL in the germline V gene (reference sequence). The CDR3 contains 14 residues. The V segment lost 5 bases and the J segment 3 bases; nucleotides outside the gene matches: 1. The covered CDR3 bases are TGTGCCAGCAGCGGGGACTGGGGGGGCTATGAACAGTAC. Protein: CASSGDWGGYEQY. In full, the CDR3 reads CASSGDWGGYEQYF.

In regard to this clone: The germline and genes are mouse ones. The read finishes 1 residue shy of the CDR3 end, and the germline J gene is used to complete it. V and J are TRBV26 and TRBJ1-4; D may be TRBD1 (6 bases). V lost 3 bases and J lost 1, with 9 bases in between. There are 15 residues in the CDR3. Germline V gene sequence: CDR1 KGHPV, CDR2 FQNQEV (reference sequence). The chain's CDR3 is CASSLGTNSNERLFF. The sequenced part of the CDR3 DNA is TGTGCCAGCAGTCTCGGGACAAATTCCAACGAAAGATTATTT.

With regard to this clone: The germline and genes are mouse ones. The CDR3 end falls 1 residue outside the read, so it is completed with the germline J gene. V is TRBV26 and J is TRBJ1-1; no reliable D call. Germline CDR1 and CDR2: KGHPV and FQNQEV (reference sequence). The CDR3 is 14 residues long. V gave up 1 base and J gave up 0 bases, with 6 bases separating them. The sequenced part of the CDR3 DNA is TGTGCCAGCAGTCTGTTTCGAGCAAACACAGAAGTCTTC. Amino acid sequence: CASSLFRANTEVF. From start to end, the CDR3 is CASSLFRANTEVFF.

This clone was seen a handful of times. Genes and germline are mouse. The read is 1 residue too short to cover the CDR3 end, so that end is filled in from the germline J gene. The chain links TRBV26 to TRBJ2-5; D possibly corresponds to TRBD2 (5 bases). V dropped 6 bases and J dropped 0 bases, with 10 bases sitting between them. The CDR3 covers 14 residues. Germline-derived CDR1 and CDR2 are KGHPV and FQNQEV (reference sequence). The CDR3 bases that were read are TGTGCCAGCAGCGCTGGGTTTAACCAAGACACCCAGTAC. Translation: CASSAGFNQDTQY. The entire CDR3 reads CASSAGFNQDTQYF.

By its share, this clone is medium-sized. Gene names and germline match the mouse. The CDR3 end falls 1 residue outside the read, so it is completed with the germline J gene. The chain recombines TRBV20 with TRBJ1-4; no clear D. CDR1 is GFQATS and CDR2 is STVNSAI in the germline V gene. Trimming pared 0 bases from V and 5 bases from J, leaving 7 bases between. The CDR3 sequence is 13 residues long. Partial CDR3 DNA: TGTGGTGCTAGGGATCCGGGGAACGAAAGATTATTT. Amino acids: CGARDPGNERLF. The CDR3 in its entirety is CGARDPGNERLFF.

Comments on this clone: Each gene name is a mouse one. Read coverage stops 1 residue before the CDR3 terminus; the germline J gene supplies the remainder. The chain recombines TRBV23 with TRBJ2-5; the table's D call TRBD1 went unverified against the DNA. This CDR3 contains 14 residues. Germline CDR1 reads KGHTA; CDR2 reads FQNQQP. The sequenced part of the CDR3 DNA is TGCTCCAGCAGTCCTCGACAGAACCAAGACACCCAGTAC. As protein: CSSSPRQNQDTQY. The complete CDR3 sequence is CSSSPRQNQDTQYF.

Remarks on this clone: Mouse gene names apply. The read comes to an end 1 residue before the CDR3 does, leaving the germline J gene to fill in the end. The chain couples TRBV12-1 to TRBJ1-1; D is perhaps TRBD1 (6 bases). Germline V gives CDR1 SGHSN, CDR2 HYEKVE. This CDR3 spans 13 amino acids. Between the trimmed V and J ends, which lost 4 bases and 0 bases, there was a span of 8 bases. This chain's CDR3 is CASSRQANTEVFF. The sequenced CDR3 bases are TGTGCCAGCTCCCGACAGGCAAACACAGAAGTCTTC.

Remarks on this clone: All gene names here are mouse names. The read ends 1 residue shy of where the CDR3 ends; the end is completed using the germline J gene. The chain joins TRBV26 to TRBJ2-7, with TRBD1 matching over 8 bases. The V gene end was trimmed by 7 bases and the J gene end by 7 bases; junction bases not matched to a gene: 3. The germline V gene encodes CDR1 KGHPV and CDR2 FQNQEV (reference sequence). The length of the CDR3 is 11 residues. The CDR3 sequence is CASTRGREQYF. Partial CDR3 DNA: TGTGCCAGCACCAGGGGGCGAGAACAGTAC.

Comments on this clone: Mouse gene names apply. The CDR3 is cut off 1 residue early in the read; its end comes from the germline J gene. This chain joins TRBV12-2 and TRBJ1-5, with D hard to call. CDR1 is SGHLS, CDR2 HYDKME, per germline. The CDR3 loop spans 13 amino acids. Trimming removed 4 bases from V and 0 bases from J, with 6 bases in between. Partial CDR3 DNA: TGTGCCAGCTCGGCGGATAACAACCAGGCTCCGCTT. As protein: CASSADNNQAPL. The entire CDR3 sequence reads CASSADNNQAPLF. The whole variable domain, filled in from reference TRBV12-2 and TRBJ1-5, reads NSGVVQSPRYIIKGKGERSILKCIPISGHLSVAWYQQTQGQELKFFIQHYDKMERDKGNLPSRFSVQQFDDYHSEMNMSALELEDSAVYFCASSADNNQAPLFGEGTRLSVL.

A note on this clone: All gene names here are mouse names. Here the CDR3 reads CASSMGGDYAEQFF. Incomplete CDR3 DNA: TGTGCCAGCAGCATGGGGGGGGACTATGCTGAGCAGTTC. The rearrangement joins TRBV14 to TRBJ2-1; 8 bases line up with TRBD2. Sequencing ends 1 residue short of the CDR3 end; the germline J gene provides the rest. Germline V gene data show CDR1 as SGHDT and CDR2 as FRDEAV. The CDR3 extends over 14 amino acids. After removal of 5 bases from V and 2 bases from J, the junction contained 3 bases not matched to a gene.